These 20 T cell receptor beta chains were sequenced from one sample in a study of blood T cell repertoires in COVID-19. The assay was immunoSEQ multiplex PCR, and TCRdb's table has in-frame clones only and misses some. The sample has around 180,000 clones, roughly 81% seen once. The source material was peripheral blood. The receptors derive from an elderly woman with COVID-19, enrolled during active disease.

The chain combines TRBV7-2 with TRBJ2-3, with TRBD2 matching over 9 bases. The CDR3 spans 15 residues. The germline gives CDR1 SGHTA, CDR2 FQGNSA. Unmatched junction bases numbered 11, after V lost 5 bases and J lost 8 bases. The CDR3 loop is CASSPTSGPQSTQYF. The CDR3 DNA reads TGTGCCAGCAGCCCCACTAGCGGGCCCCAGAGTACGCAGTATTTT.

The chain joins TRBV28 to TRBJ1-5; the match to TRBD1 covers 9 bases. Per the germline V gene, CDR1 is MDHEN and CDR2 is SYDVKM. Germline trimming cut 1 base from V and 4 bases from J; bases unmatched to any gene: 2. The CDR3 totals 15 residues. CDR3 residues: CASSLSDRGNQPQHF. For the CDR3, the DNA is TGTGCCAGCAGTTTATCGGACAGGGGAAATCAGCCCCAGCATTTT.

This clone has only one observation. This chain connects TRBV4-1 to TRBJ1-1; 8 bases map to TRBD1. The germline V gene has CDR1 MGHRA and CDR2 YSYEKL. V lost 0 bases, J lost 6 bases, and 9 bases stayed unmatched. The CDR3 is 16 amino acids. The CDR3 reads CASSQDLQGVRAEAFF. The CDR3 nucleotides are TGCGCCAGCAGCCAAGATTTACAGGGGGTTAGGGCTGAAGCTTTCTTT.

The rearrangement joins TRBV27 to TRBJ2-1, with D tentatively TRBD2 (5 bases). CDR1 and CDR2 (germline): MNHEY, SMNVEV (reference sequence). V dropped 4 bases and J dropped 4 bases, with 11 bases sitting between them. The CDR3 consists of 14 residues. CDR3 DNA sequence: TGTGCCAGCAGTTACCCTGGACTGTACAATGAGCAGTTCTTC. This codes for CASSYPGLYNEQFF.

The chain combines TRBV19 with TRBJ2-1; 10 positions agree with TRBD1. V shed 5 bases, J shed 5 bases, and the junction held 3 bases outside the gene matches. Per germline, CDR1 LNHDA and CDR2 SQIVND (reference sequence). The CDR3 is 14 residues long. The CDR3 coding sequence is TGTGCCAGTAGTCCTGGGACAGGGGACAATGAGCAGTTCTTC. Translating it yields CASSPGTGDNEQFF.

The chain recombines TRBV12-5 with TRBJ2-4; 8 bases are a match to TRBD1. CDR1 and CDR2 from the germline V gene are LGHNT and FRNRAP. J was trimmed by 6 bases and V by 0 bases; bases with no gene match: 10. This CDR3 contains 17 residues. The CDR3 DNA reads as TGTGCTAGTGGTTTGGTATTAAGCGGACAGGGAAGAAACATTCAGTACTTC. Translated, it gives CASGLVLSGQGRNIQYF.

This chain connects TRBV5-1 to TRBJ2-1, with TRBD2 matching over 14 bases. Germline assignment: CDR1 SGHRS and CDR2 YFSETQ. CDR3 length: 17 amino acids. V shed 0 bases, J shed 8 bases, and the junction held 7 bases outside the gene matches. The chain's CDR3 is CASSLGGLAGAVDEQFF. The CDR3 coding sequence is TGCGCCAGCAGCTTGGGGGGACTAGCGGGAGCGGTCGATGAGCAGTTCTTC. The full variable domain, completed using reference TRBV5-1 and TRBJ2-1, is KAGVTQTPRYLIKTRGQQVTLSCSPISGHRSVSWYQQTPGQGLQFLFEYFSETQRNKGNFPGRFSGRQFSNSRSEMNVSTLELGDSALYLCASSLGGLAGAVDEQFFGPGTRLTVL.

The chain employs TRBV5-1 and TRBJ1-4, with 9 bases identical to TRBD1. Looked up from germline, CDR1 is SGHRS and CDR2 is YFSETQ. Trimming removed 4 bases from V and 4 bases from J; junction bases left unmatched: 8. The CDR3 extends over 16 amino acids. CDR3 in DNA: TGCGCCAGCAGCAAAACAGGGGGCGCGGGTAATGAAAAACTGTTTTTT. Translation: CASSKTGGAGNEKLFF.

The rearrangement links TRBV29-1 to TRBJ1-1; weak D call: TRBD1 (6 bases). CDR3 length equals 13 residues. V was trimmed by 4 bases and J by 5 bases, leaving 14 bases between them. Germline V lookup: CDR1 SQVTM, CDR2 ANQGSEA. This CDR3 reads CSVAVPGETEAFF. The DNA of the CDR3 is TGCAGCGTTGCCGTTCCAGGGGAGACTGAAGCTTTCTTT. The variable domain in full, with the rest retrieved from reference TRBV29-1 and TRBJ1-1, is SAVISQKPSRDICQRGTSLTIQCQVDSQVTMMFWYRQQPGQSLTLIATANQGSEATYESGFVIDKFPISRPNLTFSTLTVSNMSPEDSSIYLCSVAVPGETEAFFGQGTRLTVV.

CDR3 amino acids: CASSFPVGLAGVEDEQFF. In nucleotides, the CDR3 is TGTGCCAGCAGTTTCCCAGTGGGACTAGCGGGAGTAGAGGATGAGCAGTTCTTC. The chain employs TRBV28 and TRBJ2-1, with 14 bases identical to TRBD2. Germline CDR1 MDHEN, CDR2 SYDVKM. Trimming removed 3 bases from V and 8 bases from J; junction bases left unmatched: 12. The CDR3 loop spans 18 amino acids. The full variable domain, its missing parts supplied by reference TRBV28 and TRBJ2-1, is DVKVTQSSRYLVKRTGEKVFLECVQDMDHENMFWYRQDPGLGLRLIYFSYDVKMKEKGDIPEGYSVSREKKERFSLILESASTNQTSMYLCASSFPVGLAGVEDEQFFGPGTRLTVL.

DNA of the CDR3: TGTGCCAGCAGTGAACAGGGACAGAGGAACACTGAAGCTTTCTTT. The encoded protein is CASSEQGQRNTEAFF. The chain employs TRBV2 and TRBJ1-1; 7 nucleotides match TRBD1. Germline V gene data show CDR1 as SNHLY and CDR2 as FYNNEI. This CDR3 comprises 15 residues. The V and J ends lost 2 bases and 1 base, in that order; junction bases with no gene match: 4. Variable domain in full (rest from reference TRBV2 and TRBJ1-1): EPEVTQTPSHQVTQMGQEVILRCVPISNHLYFYWYRQILGQKVEFLVSFYNNEISEKSEIFDDQFSVERPDGSNFTLKIRSTKLEDSAMYFCASSEQGQRNTEAFFGQGTRLTVV.

V and J are TRBV6-2 or TRBV6-3 and TRBJ1-6; D remains ambiguous. The CDR3 runs to 16 residues. V shed 6 bases and J shed 2 bases, with 14 bases lying between them. Germline V gene lookup returns CDR1 MNHEY and CDR2 SVGEGT. DNA of the CDR3: TGTGCCAGCAGGCCTTCGCGGGTGGCCTATAATTCACCCCTCCACTTT. Translating it yields CASRPSRVAYNSPLHF.

This chain uses TRBV5-1 with TRBJ1-3; unclear D gene. From germline, CDR1 is SGHRS and CDR2 YFSETQ. The CDR3 is made up of 16 amino acids. Trimming stripped 0 bases from V and 1 base from J, with 11 bases between. In DNA form, the CDR3 reads TGCGCCAGCAGCTTGGCGGGAATTGGGTCTGGAAACACCATATATTTT. Translation: CASSLAGIGSGNTIYF.

This clone showed up just a few times. This chain joins TRBV4-2 and TRBJ2-2; maybe TRBD1 (5 bases). The germline CDR1 and CDR2 sequences are LGHNA and YNFKEQ. The CDR3 spans 15 residues. V was shortened by 3 bases and J by 4 bases, with 12 bases between the two germline ends. The CDR3 sequence is CASSQGPDTTGELFF. CDR3 nucleotides: TGTGCCAGCAGCCAGGGGCCTGACACCACCGGGGAGCTGTTTTTT.

This clone was recorded a few times. The chain is built from TRBV28 and TRBJ2-7; 7 bases fit TRBD2. From germline, CDR1 is MDHEN and CDR2 SYDVKM. The CDR3 runs to 14 residues. V shed 7 bases and J 3 bases; nucleotides not matched to a gene: 9. The CDR3 DNA sequence: TGTGCCAGCATTCAGGCGGGAGAAAACTACGAGCAGTACTTC. It is translated as CASIQAGENYEQYF.

The chain links TRBV11-3 to TRBJ1-2; D is perhaps TRBD1 (5 bases). Germline V gives CDR1 SGHNT, CDR2 YENEEA. V was clipped by 0 bases and J by 13 bases, with 21 bases between them. The CDR3 covers 15 residues. The CDR3: CASSLDIRQGSDCTF. CDR3 sequence (DNA): TGTGCCAGCAGCTTAGATATAAGGCAGGGATCCGATTGCACCTTC. Looking up the rest from reference TRBV11-3 and TRBJ1-2 gives the full variable domain: EAGVVQSPRYKIIEKKQPVAFWCNPISGHNTLYWYLQNLGQGPELLIRYENEEAVDDSQLPKDRFSAERLKGVDSTLKIQPAELGDSAVYLCASSLDIRQGSDCTFGSGTRLTVV.

This rearrangement joins TRBV5-4 to TRBJ2-3; TRBD2 is a possible D gene (6 bases). CDR3 length equals 14 residues. With 4 bases removed from V and 0 bases from J, the gap between germline ends came to 9 bases. Germline loops: CDR1 SGHNT, CDR2 YYREEE (reference sequence). DNA of the CDR3: TGTGCCAGCAGCGGAAGCGGGAGCACAGATACGCAGTATTTT. It yields the protein CASSGSGSTDTQYF.

V is TRBV4-3 and J is TRBJ2-7; D is unresolved. This CDR3 contains 13 residues. Per the germline V gene, CDR1 is LGHNA and CDR2 is YSLEER. V was pared by 4 bases and J by 5 bases, with 12 bases between. In DNA, the CDR3 is TGCGCCAGCAGCCCTAATCTAATGAACGAGCAGTACTTC. It is translated as CASSPNLMNEQYF.

The V call is TRBV2, the J call TRBJ2-1; TRBD2 matches at 11 bases. Germline CDR1 reads SNHLY; CDR2 reads FYNNEI. The ends lost 6 bases at V and 9 bases at J; junction bases unmatched: 10. This CDR3 region has 15 residues. The CDR3 spells CASRRLAGSEGEQFF. CDR3 nucleotide sequence: TGTGCCAGCAGGCGACTAGCGGGATCGGAGGGTGAGCAGTTCTTC.

This clone has a handful of counts. The V and J genes are TRBV6-1 and TRBJ1-2; no clear D gene. Trimming removed 3 bases at V and 2 bases at J, with 7 bases between. The CDR3 sequence is 13 residues long. CDR1 MNHNS and CDR2 SASEGT come from the germline V gene. The chain's CDR3 is CASSDSLNYGYTF. CDR3 bases: TGTGCCAGCAGTGACAGTTTAAACTATGGCTACACCTTC.